One and the same sample provided the 27 T cell receptor beta chains below, sequenced in a study of blood T cells in healthy people across ages. The use of a sample-barcoded 5' primer and a J-beta primer mix characterized a second PCR of about 7 to 12 cycles. MiXCR, run by TCRdb on the 5' RACE reads, gives a single entry per CDR3 protein. The sample lists around 500,000 distinct CDR3 sequences; about 26% were seen once. This sample was shared with a second study, whose subject was T cells of mothers and their children.

The sequenced sample was blood. The receptor source for this set is a boy younger than 10 in good health.

This clonotype has only a few counts. The chain employs TRBV7-2 and TRBJ1-2, with D possibly TRBD1 on 5 matching bases. CDR3 size: 14 residues. Germline assignment: CDR1 SGHTA and CDR2 FQGNSA. V lost 1 base and J lost 7, with 13 bases in between. Here the CDR3 reads CASSLGGLGLGYTF. CDR3 sequence (DNA): TGTGCCAGCAGCTTAGGGGGCCTGGGGCTTGGCTACACCTTC.

This clonotype was seen more than once but under ten times. The V call is TRBV2, the J call TRBJ1-5, with D possibly matching TRBD1 (5 bases). CDR1 and CDR2 (germline): SNHLY, FYNNEI. CDR3 length: 17 amino acids. Trimming removed 8 bases at V and 2 bases at J, with 22 bases between. CDR3 region: CASGSPDGIRGNQPQHF. The CDR3 region has the DNA TGTGCCAGCGGCTCTCCGGACGGGATCAGGGGCAATCAGCCCCAGCATTTT.

The chain combines TRBV10-3 with TRBJ1-1; 9 bases agree with TRBD1. Germline CDR1 is ENHRY and CDR2 is SYGVKD. This CDR3 is built from 13 residues. Unmatched junction bases numbered 1, after V lost 4 bases and J lost 4 bases. CDR3 nucleotide sequence: TGTGCCATCAGTGTGACAGGGGGCACTGAAGCTTTCTTT. Amino acid sequence: CAISVTGGTEAFF.

V is TRBV11-2 and J is TRBJ2-3; TRBD2 matches 12 bases. V trimming: 5 bases; J trimming: 12 bases; junction bases outside the gene matches: 3. CDR1 and CDR2 from the germline V gene are SGHAT and FQNNGV. The length of the CDR3 is 12 residues. Here the CDR3 DNA reads TGTGCCAGCAGCCCGACTAGCGGGGGACAGTATTTT. It is translated as CASSPTSGGQYF.

V and J are TRBV5-1 and TRBJ2-1; 10 bases line up with TRBD1. CDR3 length equals 20 residues. Germline V gene sequence: CDR1 SGHRS, CDR2 YFSETQ. V shed 5 bases and J 4 bases; nucleotides not matched to a gene: 21. The CDR3 DNA reads TGCGCCAGCAGTTCCGTAGCACGGGACAGGGGTAGGTCCTTTTACAATGAGCAGTTCTTC. This gives the protein CASSSVARDRGRSFYNEQFF.

The gene calls are TRBV12-3 or TRBV12-4 and TRBJ1-6, with a possible D match to TRBD1 (5 bases). V lost 6 bases and J 7 bases, leaving 13 bases between the germline ends. CDR3 size: 14 residues. CDR3 sequence reads: CASSRGTGNSPLHF. The CDR3, as DNA: TGTGCCAGCAGCCGAGGGACGGGGAATTCACCCCTCCACTTT.

The sample holds a few counts of this clonotype. The CDR3 here is CASAGGNTEAFF. For the CDR3, the DNA is TGTGCTAGTGCGGGGGGAAACACTGAAGCTTTCTTT. V gene TRBV12-5 combines with J gene TRBJ1-1; a weak D match, TRBD1 (5 bases). V lost 7 bases and J 2 bases, leaving 8 bases between the germline ends. Germline V gives CDR1 LGHNT, CDR2 FRNRAP. The CDR3 consists of 12 residues.

This clonotype was observed a few times. This chain links TRBV11-2 with TRBJ2-3, with D perhaps matching TRBD2 (6 bases). The CDR3 is made up of 16 amino acids. The germline gives CDR1 SGHAT, CDR2 FQNNGV. Trimming cost V 1 base and J 0 bases, with 11 bases left between them. In DNA form, the CDR3 reads TGTGCCAGCAGCTTAGTGGTCGGGACTAGCACAGATACGCAGTATTTT. Amino acids: CASSLVVGTSTDTQYF.

The chain employs TRBV4-1 and TRBJ2-1; a possible D gene is TRBD1 (5 bases). This CDR3 is built from 17 residues. Trimming pared 2 bases from V and 6 bases from J, leaving 20 bases between. Germline CDR1 MGHRA, CDR2 YSYEKL. The DNA for the CDR3 is TGCGCCAGCAGCCAACAGCTCTGGGGCTATTTGGGCAATGAGCAGTTCTTC. It translates to CASSQQLWGYLGNEQFF.

A few counts support this clonotype. The chain employs TRBV30 and TRBJ1-1; no clear D. The V end was cut by 3 bases, the J end by 1 base, with 27 bases between. Germline V lookup: CDR1 GTSNPN, CDR2 SVGIG (reference sequence). This CDR3 has 19 residues. CDR3 sequence reads: CAWRRSGGLLGTPNTEAFF. As DNA, the CDR3 is TGTGCCTGGAGACGGAGCGGAGGTCTCTTGGGCACCCCGAACACTGAAGCTTTCTTT.

This clonotype occurred a few times. The chain combines TRBV20-1 with TRBJ1-1; 7 bases are shared with TRBD1. The CDR3 is 13 residues long. CDR1 DFQATT and CDR2 SNEGSKA come from the germline V gene (reference sequence). Trimming cost V 5 bases and J 0 bases; bases outside gene matches: 3. This chain's CDR3 is CSARQGMNTEAFF. The CDR3 bases are TGCAGTGCTCGACAGGGAATGAACACTGAAGCTTTCTTT.

There are a few counts of this clonotype. The chain is built from TRBV13 and TRBJ2-2; 7 nucleotides agree with TRBD1. V was clipped by 4 bases and J by 0 bases; unmatched bases: 5. CDR1 is PRHDT, CDR2 FYEKMQ, per germline (reference sequence). The CDR3 totals 16 residues. The CDR3, as DNA: TGTGCCAGCAGCTCCCGGACAGGACCGAACACCGGGGAGCTGTTTTTT. Translation gives CASSSRTGPNTGELFF.

This clonotype occurred a few times. V usage is TRBV20-1 and J usage is TRBJ2-3; 8 bases line up with TRBD2. The V and J ends lost 3 bases and 6 bases, in that order; junction bases with no gene match: 5. This CDR3 is built from 13 residues. Germline CDR1 reads DFQATT; CDR2 reads SNEGSKA (reference sequence). As DNA, the CDR3 is TGCAGTGCTAGTCGAGCGGGGGACGATACGCAGTATTTT. This sequence encodes CSASRAGDDTQYF.

This clonotype has only a few counts. The chain couples TRBV27 to TRBJ2-1, with TRBD1 matching over 8 bases. This CDR3 contains 16 residues. After removal of 5 bases from V and 10 bases from J, the junction contained 16 bases not matched to a gene. CDR1 is MNHEY, CDR2 SMNVEV, per germline (reference sequence). The CDR3 sequence: CASSRPRTGLSNEQFF. The CDR3 DNA reads TGTGCCAGCAGTAGACCGCGGACAGGGTTAAGTAACGAGCAGTTCTTC.

This clonotype has more than one count but fewer than ten. The rearrangement uses TRBV18 and TRBJ1-2; D unclear. This CDR3 is built from 16 residues. Germline values: CDR1 KGHSH, CDR2 LQKENI. Trimming shortened V by 1 base and J by 2 bases, and 14 bases separated the two germline ends. The CDR3 sequence is CASSPLPIDKNYGYTF. The CDR3, as DNA: TGTGCCAGCTCACCACTGCCAATTGACAAGAACTATGGCTACACCTTC. Together with reference TRBV18 and TRBJ1-2, the CDR3 gives the full variable domain: NAGVMQNPRHLVRRRGQEARLRCSPMKGHSHVYWYRQLPEEGLKFMVYLQKENIIDESGMPKERFSAEFPKEGPSILRIQQVVRGDSAAYFCASSPLPIDKNYGYTFGSGTRLTVV.

The chain links TRBV20-1 to TRBJ2-7; D is perhaps TRBD1 (7 bases). From germline, CDR1 is DFQATT and CDR2 SNEGSKA (reference sequence). V lost 6 bases, J lost 4 bases, and 13 bases lay in between. The CDR3 extends over 12 amino acids. CDR3 nucleotide sequence: TGCAGTGCCCCAGGGGGGCGATACGAGCAGTACTTC. Translated, it gives CSAPGGRYEQYF.

This clonotype turned up a few times. V is TRBV5-5 and J is TRBJ2-7; D is unresolved. Trimming removed 1 base from V and 3 bases from J, with 8 bases in between. The CDR3 loop spans 13 amino acids. Germline CDR1 SGHKS, CDR2 YYEKEE (reference sequence). The CDR3 loop reads CASSLRRNYEQYF. CDR3 DNA sequence: TGTGCCAGCAGCTTGCGCCGGAACTACGAGCAGTACTTC.

This clonotype was counted ten times or more. The chain joins TRBV27 to TRBJ1-4, with TRBD1 identical over 7 bases. CDR3 length: 15 amino acids. The V gene's germline CDR1 is MNHEY and CDR2 SMNVEV (reference sequence). V lost 5 bases to trimming and J lost 4 bases; unmatched junction nucleotides: 7. Here the CDR3 reads CASSTRQGNNEKLFF. For the CDR3, the DNA is TGTGCCAGCAGTACCCGACAGGGTAATAATGAAAAACTGTTTTTT.

This clonotype was picked up a small number of times. The chain employs TRBV4-3 and TRBJ1-1; 9 nucleotides match TRBD1. The CDR3 extends over 18 amino acids. Germline lookup yields CDR1 LGHNA and CDR2 YSLEER. Trimming took 4 bases from V and 0 from J; bases not matched to a gene: 12. The CDR3 region is CASSPGGLTGGMNTEAFF. The CDR3 coding sequence is TGCGCCAGCAGCCCAGGCGGGTTGACAGGGGGGATGAACACTGAAGCTTTCTTT.

This clonotype has more than one count but fewer than ten. The chain carries TRBV7-9 and TRBJ1-4; D may be TRBD1 (6 bases). Germline lookup yields CDR1 SEHNR and CDR2 FQNEAQ (reference sequence). There are 16 residues in the CDR3. V was clipped by 5 bases and J by 7 bases, with 20 bases between them. CDR3 sequence (DNA): TGTGCCAGCAGCAACAGGGTATCACCCCATAGTGAAAAACTGTTTTTT. Amino acid sequence: CASSNRVSPHSEKLFF.

This clonotype showed up just a few times. This chain connects TRBV20-1 to TRBJ1-1; 7 nucleotides agree with TRBD1. The germline CDR1 and CDR2 sequences are DFQATT and SNEGSKA (reference sequence). The CDR3 consists of 12 residues. The ends lost 1 base at V and 5 bases at J; junction bases unmatched: 1. This CDR3 reads CSARAGQTEAFF. CDR3 bases: TGCAGTGCTAGAGCGGGACAGACTGAAGCTTTCTTT.

DNA of the CDR3: TGTGCCAGCAGCCGTGACCTTGGGAACGAGCAGTACTTC. Translating it yields CASSRDLGNEQYF. This chain links TRBV3-1 with TRBJ2-7; D remains ambiguous. Looked up from germline, CDR1 is LGHDT and CDR2 is YNNKEL (reference sequence). Trimming removed 4 bases from V and 5 bases from J, with 12 bases in between. This CDR3 contains 13 residues.

This clonotype was observed a handful of times. This sequence joins TRBV20-1 and TRBJ2-1; 7 nucleotides align to TRBD2. The CDR3 consists of 15 residues. The V gene end was trimmed by 5 bases and the J gene end by 6 bases; junction bases not matched to a gene: 13. CDR1 is DFQATT and CDR2 is SNEGSKA in the germline V gene (reference sequence). The chain's CDR3 is CSAGGGSRGLNEQFF. Written as DNA, the CDR3 is TGCAGTGCTGGGGGGGGGAGTCGAGGGCTCAATGAGCAGTTCTTC.

This clonotype showed up just a few times. The V call is TRBV7-2, the J call TRBJ2-5; possibly TRBD2 for D (5 bases). From germline, CDR1 is SGHTA and CDR2 FQGNSA. This CDR3 has 14 residues. V lost 3 bases to trimming and J lost 1 base, with 9 bases between them. CDR3: CASSFLASQETQYF. CDR3 DNA: TGTGCCAGCAGCTTCCTAGCATCCCAAGAGACCCAGTACTTC.

This clonotype was counted only a few times. The gene calls are TRBV6-6 and TRBJ2-3, with D perhaps TRBD1 (5 bases). The germline V gene encodes CDR1 MNHNY and CDR2 SVGAGI (reference sequence). Trimming took 7 bases from V and 0 from J, leaving 8 bases between them. This CDR3 is built from 13 residues. CDR3 nucleotide sequence: TGTGCCAGCAAAGCAGGGAGCACAGATACGCAGTATTTT. Translation: CASKAGSTDTQYF.

V is TRBV7-2 and J is TRBJ1-5; 8 positions match TRBD1. This CDR3 comprises 15 residues. The germline V gene encodes CDR1 SGHTA and CDR2 FQGNSA. V was pared by 4 bases and J by 5 bases, with 7 bases of the junction left unmatched. CDR3 amino acids: CASSSGGQDYQPQHF. CDR3 nucleotide sequence: TGTGCCAGCAGCTCCGGGGGACAGGACTATCAGCCCCAGCATTTT.

This clonotype was counted a few times. This chain links TRBV20-1 with TRBJ1-2; D gene uncertain. The CDR3 is 14 amino acids. V was shortened by 0 bases and J by 0 bases, with 8 bases between the two germline ends. Germline lookup yields CDR1 DFQATT and CDR2 SNEGSKA (reference sequence). CDR3: CSARDRRTNYGYTF. CDR3 sequence (DNA): TGCAGTGCTAGAGATCGGAGGACTAACTATGGCTACACCTTC.